This T cell receptor beta chain was documented in a study of T cells in Graves' hyperthyroidism and ophthalmopathy. From germline, CDR1 is MNHEY and CDR2 SVGAGI. This CDR3 spans 15 amino acids. Trimming at V came to 2 bases and at J to 3 bases, leaving 2 bases not matched to a gene. The TCR beta CDR3 regions underwent amplification using RNA transcripts as the source. The TCR CDR3 was amplified in a first-round RT-PCR using the HTBI primer set. TCRdb ran MiXCR on the multiplex PCR reads and lists one entry per CDR3 protein. The sample has roughly 500,000 distinct CDR3 sequences; roughly 45% are singletons. This clonotype was found many times.

The chain couples TRBV6-5 to TRBJ2-2, with 8 bases matching TRBD1. Material for sequencing was peripheral blood or thyroid tissue (not recorded which). The receptor was isolated from an adult woman with Graves' disease, either hyperthyroidism or ophthalmopathy (not recorded which). CDR3 coding DNA: TGTGCCAGCAGTTACGGACAGGGATACACCGGGGAGCTGTTTTTT. Translation: CASSYGQGYTGELFF.